This record covers a single TCR beta chain. At one end the junction does not follow the germline gene, possibly because of a read error. Per germline, CDR1 LGHDT and CDR2 YNNKEL (reference sequence). The CDR3 spans 11 residues. The source of the sample is a study of blood T cell repertoires in COVID-19. The wider study: The United States, Italy and Spain provided the acute and convalescent COVID-19 samples.

The Seattle patients, enrolled during active infection, were followed longitudinally. The data were produced by immunoSEQ multiplex PCR, yet TCRdb's version contains in-frame clones alone and is incomplete. The table lists fewer than 300,000 clones, around 85% of them singletons. The origin of this receptor is a human donor with COVID-19, enrolled during active disease. The donor label of this sample is uncertain. The J gene is TRBJ1-1, the V gene TRBV3-1 (or the pseudogene TRBV3-2); D call uncertain. Sequenced: peripheral blood. The CDR3 spells CASSQEESLRF. CDR3 coding DNA: TGTGCCAGCAGCCAAGAAGAATCTCTGCGCTTT.